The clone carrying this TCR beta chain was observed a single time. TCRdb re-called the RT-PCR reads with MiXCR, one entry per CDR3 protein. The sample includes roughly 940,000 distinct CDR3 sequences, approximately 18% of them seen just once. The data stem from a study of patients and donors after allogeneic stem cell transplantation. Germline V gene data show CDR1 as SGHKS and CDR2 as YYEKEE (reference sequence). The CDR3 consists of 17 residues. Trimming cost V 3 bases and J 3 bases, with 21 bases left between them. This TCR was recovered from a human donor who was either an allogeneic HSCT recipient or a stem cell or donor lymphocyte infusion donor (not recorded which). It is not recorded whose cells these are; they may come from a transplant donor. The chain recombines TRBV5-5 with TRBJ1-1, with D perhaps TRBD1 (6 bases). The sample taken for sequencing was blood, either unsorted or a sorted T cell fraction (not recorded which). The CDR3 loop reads CASSWEEARGPDTEAFF. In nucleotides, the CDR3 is TGTGCCAGCAGCTGGGAGGAGGCCAGGGGTCCCGACACTGAAGCTTTCTTT.